The 14 T cell receptor beta chains listed next were all sequenced from one sample in a study of blood T cell repertoires in COVID-19. Sequenced by immunoSEQ multiplex PCR; TCRdb stores in-frame clones only, minus some. The sample shows nearly 250,000 clones, about 90% of them seen only once. The specimen was PBMCs or T cells enriched from blood (not recorded which). The origin of the receptors is a man over 45 who had been exposed to COVID-19.

The chain has TRBV2 and TRBJ1-1; no reliable D call. V was shortened by 5 bases and J by 3 bases, with 7 bases between the two germline ends. Germline lookup yields CDR1 SNHLY and CDR2 FYNNEI. This CDR3 has 12 residues. CDR3 residues: CASSYSYTEAFF. In nucleotides, the CDR3 is TGTGCCAGCAGTTACAGTTACACTGAAGCTTTCTTT. The entire variable domain, with the rest obtained from reference TRBV2 and TRBJ1-1, is as follows: EPEVTQTPSHQVTQMGQEVILRCVPISNHLYFYWYRQILGQKVEFLVSFYNNEISEKSEIFDDQFSVERPDGSNFTLKIRSTKLEDSAMYFCASSYSYTEAFFGQGTRLTVV.

The sample holds a few counts of this clone. Other DNA sequences in the sample encode the same CDR3. The chain links TRBV28 to TRBJ2-7; D unclear. Germline V gene sequence: CDR1 MDHEN, CDR2 SYDVKM. V was trimmed by 5 bases and J by 4 bases, leaving 9 bases between them. The CDR3 runs 12 residues. The CDR3 DNA is TGTGCCAGCAGTACTAACTCATACGAGCAGTACGTC. Translation: CASSTNSYEQYV.

For the CDR3, the DNA is TGTGCCAGCAGTCGGGACAGGGGAGCTAACTATGGCTACACCTTC. This translates into CASSRDRGANYGYTF. V and J are TRBV6-5 and TRBJ1-2, with TRBD1 identical over 10 bases. This CDR3 is built from 15 residues. CDR1 and CDR2 from the germline V gene are MNHEY and SVGAGI. J lost 0 bases, V lost 5 bases, and 3 bases had no gene match.

J is TRBJ1-2 and V is TRBV10-1, with TRBD1 matching over 8 bases. CDR1 and CDR2 from the germline V gene are WNHNN and SYGVQD (reference sequence). The CDR3 runs to 14 residues. With V trimmed by 6 bases and J by 2 bases, 5 bases remained unmatched. Here the CDR3 DNA reads TGCGCCAGCAGCCTGGGACAGGTAAACTATGGCTACACCTTC. Protein: CASSLGQVNYGYTF.

The CDR3 DNA follows: TGTGCCAGCTCACCAAGGGGCAGGGGAGCCTCCAATCAGCCCCAGCATTTT. Protein product: CASSPRGRGASNQPQHF. The genes are TRBV18 and TRBJ1-5; TRBD1 is a possible D gene (6 bases). Trimming removed 2 bases at V and 3 bases at J, with 17 bases between. This CDR3 comprises 17 residues. CDR1 and CDR2 (germline): KGHSH, LQKENI.

The V gene is TRBV6-2 or TRBV6-3, the J gene TRBJ1-6; possibly TRBD1 for D (6 bases). V was pared by 6 bases and J by 9 bases, with 12 bases between. The CDR3 has 13 amino acids. CDR1 is MNHEY and CDR2 is SVGEGT in the germline V gene. This chain's CDR3 is CASSISRGSPLHF. CDR3 nucleotides: TGTGCCAGCAGCATAAGCAGGGGTTCACCCCTCCACTTT.

The genes are TRBV20-1 and TRBJ2-7, with D tentatively TRBD1 (5 bases). The CDR3 extends over 13 amino acids. CDR1 and CDR2 from the germline V gene are DFQATT and SNEGSKA (reference sequence). The germline V and J ends were trimmed by 3 bases and 1 base, with 10 bases remaining between them. In nucleotides, the CDR3 is TGCAGTGCTAGTGGCCAGGGATCCTACGAGCAGTACTTC. Protein: CSASGQGSYEQYF.

The gene calls are TRBV18 and TRBJ2-7; TRBD2 might be the D (6 bases). This CDR3 region has 14 residues. V dropped 3 bases and J dropped 5 bases, with 14 bases sitting between them. Germline CDR1 KGHSH, CDR2 LQKENI. CDR3 sequence reads: CASSPTEEGHEQYV. In DNA form, the CDR3 reads TGTGCCAGCTCACCCACCGAGGAGGGACACGAGCAGTACGTC.

This clone was found once. The V call is TRBV4-2, the J call TRBJ2-1; 7 bases map to TRBD2. The CDR3 length is 14 residues. Germline CDR1 is LGHNA and CDR2 is YNFKEQ. V was pared by 7 bases and J by 3 bases, with 6 bases of the junction left unmatched. CDR3 loop: CASMGGGVYNEQFF. CDR3 sequence (DNA): TGTGCCAGCATGGGGGGAGGGGTCTACAATGAGCAGTTCTTC.

The genes are TRBV6-1 and TRBJ1-6, with a tentative D call TRBD1 (5 bases). V lost 2 bases, J lost 5 bases, and 7 bases lay in between. Germline CDR1 is MNHNS and CDR2 is SASEGT. This CDR3 spans 14 amino acids. The CDR3 sequence is CASSEQGNNSPLHF. The CDR3 nucleotides are TGTGCCAGCAGTGAACAGGGCAATAATTCACCCCTCCACTTT.

The chain employs TRBV5-1 and TRBJ1-3; no reliable D call. This CDR3 is 17 amino acids long. From germline, CDR1 is SGHRS and CDR2 YFSETQ. Deletions cut 1 base from V and 3 bases from J, with 17 bases between. CDR3 nucleotides: TGCGCCAGCAGCTTGCTTCCGGCAGGCAACGGTGGAAACACCATATATTTT. This codes for CASSLLPAGNGGNTIYF.

This clone was counted once. The genes are TRBV7-3 and TRBJ2-2, with 7 nucleotides matching TRBD2. The CDR3 has 13 residues. CDR1 SGHTA and CDR2 FQGTGA come from the germline V gene. Trimming at V came to 5 bases and at J to 7 bases, leaving 4 bases not matched to a gene. The CDR3 sequence: CASSREGLGELFF. Written as DNA, the CDR3 is TGTGCCAGCAGCAGGGAGGGACTCGGGGAGCTGTTTTTT.

This clone showed up just a few times. CDR3 protein: CASSMGQGRSTEAFF. In nucleotides, the CDR3 is TGTGCCAGTAGTATGGGACAGGGACGGAGCACTGAAGCTTTCTTT. The chain recombines TRBV19 with TRBJ1-1; 9 bases line up with TRBD1. Germline V lookup: CDR1 LNHDA, CDR2 SQIVND (reference sequence). The CDR3 has 15 residues. J lost 4 bases, V lost 3 bases, and 6 bases had no gene match.

A word on this clone: Other DNA sequences from this sample encode an identical CDR3 as well. The V call is TRBV6-5, the J call TRBJ1-5; the D is unclear. Deletions cut 2 bases from V and 7 bases from J, with 9 bases between. This CDR3 is 13 amino acids long. Germline V lookup: CDR1 MNHEY, CDR2 SVGAGI. The CDR3 DNA follows: TGTGCCAGCAGTTACGGCGGTGGGCAGCCCCAGCATTTT. Amino acid sequence: CASSYGGGQPQHF.